Presented here are 10 T cell receptor beta chains from one specimen sequenced in a study of response to subunit inactivated influenza vaccine. MiXCR, applied by TCRdb to the RT-PCR reads, yields one record per CDR3 protein. This table has 650,000 to 850,000 distinct CDR3 sequences, 11% to 15% appearing once. The material sequenced was PBMCs from blood, taken around two weeks before vaccination. The receptor source for this set is a man in his forties or fifties who received an inactivated influenza vaccine.

As concerns this clonotype: The junction departs from the called germline gene at one end, perhaps through a read error. The chain is built from TRBV7-2 and TRBJ1-2; D may be TRBD1 (5 bases). The germline CDR1 and CDR2 sequences are SGHTA and FQGNSA. CDR3 size: 17 residues. The CDR3 loop reads CASSLGGSGGRSYGYIF. The CDR3 DNA follows: TGTGCCAGCAGCTTAGGGGGTAGCGGGGGTCGCTCCTATGGCTACATCTTC.

This clonotype was picked up a small number of times. In DNA form, the CDR3 reads TGTGCCAGCAGTGAATGGTCTAGCGGGCTTAGGAATGAGCAGTTCTTC. Amino acid sequence: CASSEWSSGLRNEQFF. The V call is TRBV25-1, the J call TRBJ2-1; 8 bases are a match to TRBD2. The trim removed 1 base at V and 7 bases at J, leaving 9 bases unmatched. The CDR3 is 16 residues long. Germline V gene data show CDR1 as MGHDK and CDR2 as SYGVNS.

The chain couples TRBV27 to TRBJ2-7, with a weak D call TRBD2 (6 bases). Trimming took off 6 bases at V and 1 base at J, with 13 bases between the two ends. Germline loops: CDR1 MNHEY, CDR2 SMNVEV (reference sequence). The CDR3 length is 14 residues. The CDR3: CASSRLETSYEQYF. In nucleotides, the CDR3 is TGTGCCAGCAGCAGACTAGAGACGTCCTACGAGCAGTACTTC.

The chain links TRBV3-1 to TRBJ2-3, with D hard to call. The ends were cut back, 0 bases at V and 5 bases at J, with 15 bases in the middle. The germline V gene encodes CDR1 LGHDT and CDR2 YNNKEL (reference sequence). The CDR3 extends over 16 amino acids. The DNA of the CDR3 is TGTGCCAGCAGCCAAGAACCCCCGGGCTACAGAGATACGCAGTATTTT. Its protein is CASSQEPPGYRDTQYF.

V and J are TRBV20-1 and TRBJ1-5; 9 bases agree with TRBD1. Germline values: CDR1 DFQATT, CDR2 SNEGSKA (reference sequence). The CDR3 loop spans 13 amino acids. The ends lost 3 bases at V and 6 bases at J; junction bases unmatched: 3. The CDR3 loop reads CSASGTGRQPQHF. As DNA, the CDR3 is TGCAGTGCTAGTGGGACAGGGCGTCAGCCCCAGCATTTT.

This clonotype was seen only a few times. The gene calls are TRBV4-2 and TRBJ2-1; possibly TRBD2 for D (5 bases). The CDR3 has 16 residues. The germline gives CDR1 LGHNA, CDR2 YNFKEQ. V was clipped by 1 base and J by 5 bases, with 15 bases between them. DNA for the CDR3: TGTGCCAGCAGCCAAGGCAACCAGCGGCGCAACAATGAGCAGTTCTTC. It specifies CASSQGNQRRNNEQFF.

In this sample, this clonotype turned up many times. The rearrangement uses TRBV4-3 and TRBJ2-5; possibly TRBD1 for D (5 bases). V lost 0 bases, J lost 4 bases, and 12 bases lay in between. Germline V gives CDR1 LGHNA, CDR2 YSLEER. The CDR3 spans 15 residues. This CDR3 reads CASSQDSAGRETQYF. The DNA for the CDR3 is TGCGCCAGCAGCCAAGATTCGGCAGGGCGAGAGACCCAGTACTTC.

The CDR3 DNA reads as TGTGCCAGTAGTTGGGGGACAGGGATCTACGAGCAGTACTTC. It yields the protein CASSWGTGIYEQYF. The chain is built from TRBV19 and TRBJ2-7; 9 positions match TRBD1. V lost 5 bases to trimming and J lost 3 bases; unmatched junction nucleotides: 5. Germline lookup yields CDR1 LNHDA and CDR2 SQIVND (reference sequence). The CDR3 is made up of 14 amino acids. Variable domain in full (rest from reference TRBV19 and TRBJ2-7): DGGITQSPKYLFRKEGQNVTLSCEQNLNHDAMYWYRQDPGQGLRLIYYSQIVNDFQKGDIAEGYSVSREKKESFPLTVTSAQKNPTAFYLCASSWGTGIYEQYFGPGTRLTVT.

The V and J genes are TRBV4-2 and TRBJ2-7; weak D call: TRBD2 (6 bases). CDR3 length equals 16 residues. Trimming left V 5 bases short and J 0 bases short, with 17 bases between. Germline assignment: CDR1 LGHNA and CDR2 YNFKEQ. CDR3 sequence (DNA): TGTGCCAGCAGCAGGAGGGAGACAGCCGCCTCCTACGAGCAGTACTTC. Amino acids: CASSRRETAASYEQYF.

This clonotype was observed many times. This chain links TRBV6-1 with TRBJ2-2, with D hard to call. Trimming cost V 2 bases and J 6 bases, with 10 bases left between them. CDR3 length equals 14 residues. The germline V gene encodes CDR1 MNHNS and CDR2 SASEGT. The CDR3 loop is CASSESRWAGELFF. The CDR3 nucleotides read TGTGCCAGCAGTGAATCCCGGTGGGCCGGGGAGCTGTTTTTT.